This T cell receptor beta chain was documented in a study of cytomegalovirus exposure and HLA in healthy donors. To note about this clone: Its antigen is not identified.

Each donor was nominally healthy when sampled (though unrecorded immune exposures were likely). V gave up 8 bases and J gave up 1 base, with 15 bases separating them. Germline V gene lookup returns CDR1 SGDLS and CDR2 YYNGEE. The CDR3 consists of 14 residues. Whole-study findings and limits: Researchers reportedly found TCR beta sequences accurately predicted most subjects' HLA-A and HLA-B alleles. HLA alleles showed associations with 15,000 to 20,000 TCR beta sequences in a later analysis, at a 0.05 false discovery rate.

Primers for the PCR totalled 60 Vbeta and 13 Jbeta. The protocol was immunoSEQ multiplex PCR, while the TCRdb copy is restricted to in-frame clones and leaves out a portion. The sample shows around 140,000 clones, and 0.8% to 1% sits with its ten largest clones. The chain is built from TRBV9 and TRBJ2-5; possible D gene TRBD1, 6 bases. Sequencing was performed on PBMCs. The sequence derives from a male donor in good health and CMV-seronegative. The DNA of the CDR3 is TGTGCCAGTGGCACAGGGTCCCTCCAAGAGACCCAGTACTTC. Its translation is CASGTGSLQETQYF.